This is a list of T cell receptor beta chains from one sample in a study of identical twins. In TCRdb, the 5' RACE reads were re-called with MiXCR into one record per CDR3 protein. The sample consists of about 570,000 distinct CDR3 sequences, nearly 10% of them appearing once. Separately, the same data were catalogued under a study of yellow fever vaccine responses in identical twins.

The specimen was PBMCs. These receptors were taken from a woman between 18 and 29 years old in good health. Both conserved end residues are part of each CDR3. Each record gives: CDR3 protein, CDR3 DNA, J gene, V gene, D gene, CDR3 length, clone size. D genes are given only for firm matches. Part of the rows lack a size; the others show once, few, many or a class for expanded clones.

cdr3_aa: CSAIERRASADTQYF
cdr3_nt: TGCAGTGCCATAGAGAGAAGAGCAAGTGCAGATACGCAGTATTTT
j_call: TRBJ2-3
v_call: TRBV20-1
d_call: -
cdr3_length: 15
clone_size: few

cdr3_aa: CASSLELTSYNEQFF
cdr3_nt: TGTGCCAGCAGCTTGGAACTAACGTCCTACAATGAGCAGTTCTTC
j_call: TRBJ2-1
v_call: TRBV5-5
d_call: -
cdr3_length: 15
clone_size: many

cdr3_aa: CASSLVASSGPAGEQYF
cdr3_nt: TGTGCCAGCAGCTTAGTTGCCTCTTCCGGGCCTGCGGGCGAGCAGTACTTC
j_call: TRBJ2-7
v_call: TRBV7-8
d_call: -
cdr3_length: 17
clone_size: -

cdr3_aa: CASSLVGTGDGYGYTF
cdr3_nt: TGTGCCAGCAGCTTGGTTGGGACAGGGGATGGCTATGGCTACACCTTC
j_call: TRBJ1-2
v_call: TRBV5-6
d_call: TRBD1
cdr3_length: 16
clone_size: -

cdr3_aa: CASSLRPTGPNTEAFF
cdr3_nt: TGTGCCAGCAGCCTTAGACCGACAGGTCCGAACACTGAAGCTTTCTTT
j_call: TRBJ1-1
v_call: TRBV5-6
d_call: -
cdr3_length: 16
clone_size: -

cdr3_aa: CASSPIQESDTQYF
cdr3_nt: TGTGCCAGCTCACCAATTCAGGAGTCGGATACGCAGTATTTT
j_call: TRBJ2-3
v_call: TRBV18
d_call: -
cdr3_length: 14
clone_size: -

cdr3_aa: CASSEAPEDNEQFF
cdr3_nt: TGTGCCAGCAGTGAGGCCCCGGAGGACAATGAGCAGTTCTTC
j_call: TRBJ2-1
v_call: TRBV2
d_call: -
cdr3_length: 14
clone_size: few

cdr3_aa: CSVEGGVKTQYF
cdr3_nt: TGCAGCGTGGAAGGTGGAGTGAAGACCCAGTACTTC
j_call: TRBJ2-5
v_call: TRBV29-1
d_call: -
cdr3_length: 12
clone_size: -

cdr3_aa: CASREDINQPQHF
cdr3_nt: TGTGCCAGCAGGGAGGACATCAATCAGCCCCAGCATTTT
j_call: TRBJ1-5
v_call: TRBV2
d_call: -
cdr3_length: 13
clone_size: -

cdr3_aa: CASSPAQDSPLHF
cdr3_nt: TGTGCCAGCAGCCCGGCCCAGGATTCACCCCTCCACTTT
j_call: TRBJ1-6
v_call: TRBV7-8
d_call: -
cdr3_length: 13
clone_size: many

cdr3_aa: CASSWRGDRYQETQYF
cdr3_nt: TGTGCCAGCAGCTGGCGTGGGGACAGATACCAAGAGACCCAGTACTTC
j_call: TRBJ2-5
v_call: TRBV3-1
d_call: TRBD1
cdr3_length: 16
clone_size: many

cdr3_aa: CATSDLNSLTDTQYF
cdr3_nt: TGTGCCACCAGTGATTTGAACAGCCTCACAGATACGCAGTATTTT
j_call: TRBJ2-3
v_call: TRBV24-1
d_call: -
cdr3_length: 15
clone_size: -

cdr3_aa: CASRSSGLYEQYF
cdr3_nt: TGTGCCAGCAGGTCGAGCGGCCTCTACGAGCAGTACTTC
j_call: TRBJ2-7
v_call: TRBV7-9
d_call: -
cdr3_length: 13
clone_size: -